Listed here are 14 T cell receptor beta chains from one sample, sequenced in a study of early stage breast cancer tumors. Method: immunoSEQ multiplex PCR; TCRdb's copy keeps in-frame clones and lacks some. The sample comprises some 28,000 clones, 80% of which are singletons, and 12% rests with the top ten. What was sequenced was blood. The receptors here all came from a person between 60 and 70 years old with breast cancer.

The chain has TRBV19 and TRBJ2-2; D is unresolved. V lost 0 bases and J lost 3, with 5 bases in between. CDR3 length equals 14 residues. Germline CDR1 LNHDA, CDR2 SQIVND (reference sequence). The CDR3: CASSIEGYTGELFF. CDR3 in DNA: TGTGCCAGTAGTATAGAGGGCTACACCGGGGAGCTGTTTTTT.

This clone was detected a few times. This rearrangement joins TRBV6-1 to TRBJ2-1; 11 nucleotides line up with TRBD2. Germline trimming cut 8 bases from V and 6 bases from J; bases unmatched to any gene: 9. The germline V gene has CDR1 MNHNS and CDR2 SASEGT. The CDR3 runs 15 residues. This CDR3 is CASEEATSGANEQFF. CDR3 nucleotide sequence: TGTGCCAGCGAGGAGGCGACTAGCGGGGCCAATGAGCAGTTCTTC.

The V call is TRBV5-6, the J call TRBJ1-5; no clear D. Deletions cut 2 bases from V and 0 bases from J, with 6 bases between. The CDR3 contains 14 residues. Germline-derived CDR1 and CDR2 are SGHDT and YYEEEE. DNA for the CDR3: TGTGCCAGCAGCTTCGGGGATAGCAATCAGCCCCAGCATTTT. Protein product: CASSFGDSNQPQHF.

The chain is built from TRBV28 and TRBJ1-5; TRBD1 might be the D (6 bases). V shed 9 bases and J shed 9 bases, with 21 bases lying between them. CDR1 and CDR2 from the germline V gene are MDHEN and SYDVKM. The CDR3 has 14 residues. The CDR3 DNA is TGTGCCAGTTCGGTCCGACAGGCGGGGGGGCCCCAGCATTTT. This codes for CASSVRQAGGPQHF.

The V and J genes are TRBV5-6 and TRBJ1-1; 8 bases are shared with TRBD1. V was pared by 0 bases and J by 4 bases, with 5 bases of the junction left unmatched. This CDR3 is 15 amino acids long. The germline V gene encodes CDR1 SGHDT and CDR2 YYEEEE. The CDR3 here is CASSLGDRGTTEAFF. In nucleotides, the CDR3 is TGTGCCAGCAGCTTGGGAGACAGGGGCACCACTGAAGCTTTCTTT.

The J gene is TRBJ2-7, the V gene TRBV7-8; 7 nucleotides agree with TRBD1. There are 16 residues in the CDR3. Germline CDR1 reads SGHVS; CDR2 reads FQNEAQ. J lost 0 bases, V lost 4 bases, and 9 bases had no gene match. The CDR3 DNA reads TGTGCCAGCAGCTCGGGCCAGGGACAGAGCTCCTACGAGCAGTACTTC. The encoded protein is CASSSGQGQSSYEQYF.

This sequence joins TRBV7-9 and TRBJ2-3; TRBD2 matches 11 bases. Per the germline V gene, CDR1 is SEHNR and CDR2 is FQNEAQ (reference sequence). CDR3 length equals 14 residues. The junction had 2 bases not matched to a gene; V was cut back by 3 bases and J by 6 bases. The CDR3, as DNA: TGTGCCAGCAGCTTTAGCGGGAGGGCTGATACGCAGTATTTT. It codes for CASSFSGRADTQYF.

This chain uses TRBV15 with TRBJ2-5; 8 nucleotides agree with TRBD2. Germline V lookup: CDR1 LNHNV, CDR2 YYDKDF (reference sequence). The CDR3 contains 15 residues. The V segment lost 1 base and the J segment 4 bases; nucleotides outside the gene matches: 5. CDR3 nucleotide sequence: TGTGCCACCAGCAGAGCGAAGCGGGAGCGAGAGACCCAGTACTTC. It yields the protein CATSRAKRERETQYF.

The V gene is TRBV29-1, the J gene TRBJ1-1; a weak D match, TRBD1 (6 bases). V lost 7 bases and J lost 0, with 18 bases in between. Per germline, CDR1 SQVTM and CDR2 ANQGSEA. The CDR3 spans 15 residues. The CDR3, as DNA: TGCAGCGGGGGGTGGGGGCCTACCCTGAACACTGAAGCTTTCTTT. This codes for CSGGWGPTLNTEAFF.

V gene TRBV5-4 combines with J gene TRBJ2-2; 8 bases fit TRBD1. The V segment lost 4 bases and the J segment 5 bases; nucleotides outside the gene matches: 10. Germline V CDR1 and CDR2: SGHNT, YYREEE (reference sequence). CDR3 length: 16 residues. The CDR3 region has the DNA TGTGCCAGCAGCGGTGGGACAGGCTCGAGGACCGGGGAGCTGTTTTTT. Its translation is CASSGGTGSRTGELFF.

This chain uses TRBV7-2 with TRBJ1-1; unclear D gene. V was pared by 5 bases and J by 3 bases, with 16 bases between. The CDR3 length is 15 residues. CDR1 and CDR2 (germline): SGHTA, FQGNSA. DNA of the CDR3: TGTGCCAGCAGCCTGGACTTCTCTTCCTACACTGAAGCTTTCTTT. Amino acid sequence: CASSLDFSSYTEAFF.

This clone turned up a few times. The chain employs TRBV2 and TRBJ1-5; D unclear. With 11 bases removed from V and 0 bases from J, the gap between germline ends came to 14 bases. Germline CDR1 and CDR2: SNHLY and FYNNEI. The CDR3 extends over 14 amino acids. The CDR3: CARGGRDSNQPQHF. In nucleotides, the CDR3 is TGTGCCCGAGGAGGGAGGGATAGCAATCAGCCCCAGCATTTT.

The V call is TRBV5-4, the J call TRBJ1-3; a weak D match, TRBD1 (5 bases). Looked up from germline, CDR1 is SGHNT and CDR2 is YYREEE (reference sequence). V gave up 4 bases and J gave up 0 bases, with 11 bases separating them. The CDR3 loop spans 15 amino acids. This chain's CDR3 is CASSNRQSSGNTIYF. CDR3 coding DNA: TGTGCCAGCAGCAACCGACAGAGCTCTGGAAACACCATATATTTT.

This clone has just a few counts. The V call is TRBV5-1, the J call TRBJ2-5; D unclear. The germline gives CDR1 SGHRS, CDR2 YFSETQ. V was trimmed by 4 bases and J by 0 bases, leaving 7 bases between them. The CDR3 is made up of 13 amino acids. CDR3 region: CASSETNQETQYF. CDR3 coding DNA: TGCGCCAGCAGCGAGACAAACCAAGAGACCCAGTACTTC.